This TCR beta chain was captured by sequencing in a study of vaccination effects on CD4 cells after COVID-19. A word on this clone: Its antigen is still unknown.

This table comes from immunoSEQ multiplex PCR, and its TCRdb copy is limited to in-frame clones, with some not included. The profile covers 15,000 to 20,000 clones, with around 74% appearing a single time and about 15% taken by the ten largest. Sequencing in the ViraFEST assay came after antigen-specific CD4+ T cells had been expanded with viral peptide pools, which were used to stimulate PBMC. Isolating CD4+ T cells followed ten to eleven days of culture. PCR showed that the person got SARS-CoV-2 infection at some point between March and December 2020. The clonotype comes from a human donor who had a prior SARS-CoV-2 infection. The sequencing here drew on CD4+ T cells from PBMCs cultured with SARS-CoV-2 spike peptides, taken before COVID-19 vaccination.

CDR3: CATYHPRGQRTEAFF. CDR3 coding DNA: TGTGCCACCTACCATCCCAGGGGGCAAAGGACTGAAGCTTTCTTT. The chain employs TRBV7-9 and TRBJ1-1, with 8 bases that match TRBD1. V lost 10 bases to trimming and J lost 5 bases; unmatched junction nucleotides: 15. CDR3 length: 15 residues. From germline, CDR1 is SEHNR and CDR2 FQNEAQ (reference sequence).